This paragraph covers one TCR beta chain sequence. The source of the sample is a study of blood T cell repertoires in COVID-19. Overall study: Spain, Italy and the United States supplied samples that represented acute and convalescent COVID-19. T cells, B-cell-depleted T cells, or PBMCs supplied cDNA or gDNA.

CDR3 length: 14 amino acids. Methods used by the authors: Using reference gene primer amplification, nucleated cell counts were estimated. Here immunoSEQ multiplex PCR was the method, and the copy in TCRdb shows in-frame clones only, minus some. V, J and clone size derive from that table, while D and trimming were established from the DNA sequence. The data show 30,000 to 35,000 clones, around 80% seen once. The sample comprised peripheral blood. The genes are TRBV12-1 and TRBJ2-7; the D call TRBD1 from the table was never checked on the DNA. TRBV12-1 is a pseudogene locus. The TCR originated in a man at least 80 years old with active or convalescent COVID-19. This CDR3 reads CASSYRQASYEQYF. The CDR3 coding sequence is TGTGCCAGCAGCTATCGACAGGCCTCCTACGAGCAGTACTTC.